The rows below give T cell receptor beta chains drawn from one sample of a study of blood T cell repertoires in COVID-19. The method was immunoSEQ multiplex PCR; TCRdb's version includes in-frame clones alone and lacks a portion of them. The sample has around 41,000 clones, around four fifths seen once. Source material: peripheral blood. These receptors originate from a woman older than 75 with active or convalescent COVID-19. CDR3s include the opening cysteine and the closing phenylalanine or tryptophan. A D gene is named only where the DNA matches it firmly. Not every row has a clone size; where given, it reads once, few, many or a size class.

j_call: TRBJ2-1; v_call: TRBV5-1; clone_size: -; d_call: TRBD2; cdr3_nt: TGCGCCAGCAGCTCAGGACTAGCGGGAGACAATGAGCAGTTCTTC; cdr3_aa: CASSSGLAGDNEQFF
j_call: TRBJ2-1; v_call: TRBV5-4; clone_size: -; d_call: TRBD1; cdr3_nt: TGTGCCAGCAGCTTGGGCGGACAGGGGGCATTCAATGAGCAGTTCTTC; cdr3_aa: CASSLGGQGAFNEQFF
j_call: TRBJ2-6; v_call: TRBV5-4; clone_size: -; d_call: -; cdr3_nt: TGTGCCAGCAGCTTGGGTACTGGGGCCAACGTCCTGACTTTC; cdr3_aa: CASSLGTGANVLTF
j_call: TRBJ2-1; v_call: TRBV10-3; clone_size: -; d_call: TRBD1; cdr3_nt: TGTGCCATCAGTGAGTCTACGGGCCAGGGGGCGTCGTCCTACAATGAGCAGTTCTTC; cdr3_aa: CAISESTGQGASSYNEQFF
j_call: TRBJ1-2; v_call: TRBV3-1/TRBV3-2; clone_size: -; d_call: -; cdr3_nt: TGTGCCAGCAGCCAAGCCGTGTATTCAGGGGCCTACACCTTC; cdr3_aa: CASSQAVYSGAYTF
j_call: TRBJ2-7; v_call: TRBV11-2; clone_size: -; d_call: -; cdr3_nt: TGTGCCAGCAGCTTTTCAGGCTCCTACGAGCAGTACTTC; cdr3_aa: CASSFSGSYEQYF
j_call: TRBJ1-5; v_call: TRBV28; clone_size: -; d_call: -; cdr3_nt: TGTGCCAGCAGCCCCGGAGGGCAGCCCCAGCATTTT; cdr3_aa: CASSPGGQPQHF
j_call: TRBJ2-2; v_call: TRBV15; clone_size: few; d_call: TRBD2; cdr3_nt: TGTGCCACCAGCAGAGATTTAGTAGCGGGATGGGATACGAGGTTGGCCGGGGAGCTGTTTTTT; cdr3_aa: CATSRDLVAGWDTRLAGELFF
j_call: TRBJ2-5; v_call: TRBV4-3; clone_size: -; d_call: TRBD1; cdr3_nt: TGCGCCAGCAGCCAGGGACAGGGGGAGAAGACCCAGTACTTC; cdr3_aa: CASSQGQGEKTQYF
j_call: TRBJ1-1; v_call: TRBV27; clone_size: -; d_call: -; cdr3_nt: TGTGCCAGCAGTCAAACCGACGTGGGGGTAAAGCGGGTCTTT; cdr3_aa: CASSQTDVGVKRVF
j_call: TRBJ2-5; v_call: TRBV24-1; clone_size: -; d_call: TRBD1; cdr3_nt: TGTGCCACCAGTGACCTCGGACAGGTCCAAGAGACCCAGTACTTC; cdr3_aa: CATSDLGQVQETQYF
j_call: TRBJ1-2; v_call: TRBV7-9; clone_size: -; d_call: TRBD1; cdr3_nt: TGTGCCAGCAGCTTAGGACAGGGGAACTATGGCTACACCTTC; cdr3_aa: CASSLGQGNYGYTF
j_call: TRBJ1-1; v_call: TRBV6-5; clone_size: few; d_call: -; cdr3_nt: TGTGCCAGCAGTTTAACCCACGGGACTACGAACACTGAAGCTTTCTTT; cdr3_aa: CASSLTHGTTNTEAFF
j_call: TRBJ1-6; v_call: TRBV7-8; clone_size: -; d_call: -; cdr3_nt: TGTGCCAGCATGATGGGAGGAATGCATTCACCCCTCCACTTT; cdr3_aa: CASMMGGMHSPLHF
j_call: TRBJ2-2; v_call: TRBV9; clone_size: -; d_call: -; cdr3_nt: TGTGCCAGCAGCGTAGAGACGGGGGACACCGGGGAGCTGTTTTTT; cdr3_aa: CASSVETGDTGELFF
j_call: TRBJ1-2; v_call: TRBV13; clone_size: -; d_call: -; cdr3_nt: TGTGCCAGCAGCTTGGACAGAAGACCCACCATTAACTATGGCTACACCTTC; cdr3_aa: CASSLDRRPTINYGYTF
j_call: TRBJ2-1; v_call: TRBV19; clone_size: few; d_call: TRBD1; cdr3_nt: TGTGCCAGTAGCCGGGACAGGGTGAACAATGAGCAGTTCTTC; cdr3_aa: CASSRDRVNNEQFF
j_call: TRBJ2-5; v_call: TRBV2; clone_size: -; d_call: -; cdr3_nt: TGTGCCAGCGTACAGGGTTTAGGAGAGACCCAGTACTTC; cdr3_aa: CASVQGLGETQYF
j_call: TRBJ2-1; v_call: TRBV5-1; clone_size: -; d_call: TRBD2; cdr3_nt: TGCGCCAGCACTAGCGGGAGCCTCTCCTACAATGAGCAGTTCTTC; cdr3_aa: CASTSGSLSYNEQFF
j_call: TRBJ2-3; v_call: TRBV10-3; clone_size: -; d_call: -; cdr3_nt: TGTGCCATCAGTGATTTGGGACTCAGCACAGATACGCAGTATTTT; cdr3_aa: CAISDLGLSTDTQYF
j_call: TRBJ2-7; v_call: TRBV19; clone_size: -; d_call: -; cdr3_nt: TGTGCCAGTAGTATAAGGGGTGCAGGTGCCTACGAGCAGTACTTC; cdr3_aa: CASSIRGAGAYEQYF
j_call: TRBJ2-2; v_call: TRBV10-1; clone_size: once; d_call: -; cdr3_nt: TGCGCCAGCAGTGATTCGACTACTAACACCGGGGAGCTGTTTTTT; cdr3_aa: CASSDSTTNTGELFF